The 16 T cell receptor beta chains given below trace back to one sample, sequenced in a study of blood T cell repertoires in COVID-19. Libraries were prepared by immunoSEQ multiplex PCR; TCRdb keeps only in-frame clonotypes and omits some of them. The table records 200,000 to 250,000 clones, roughly 87% of them present only once. Material for sequencing was PBMCs or T cells enriched from blood (not recorded which). The receptors were sampled from a man aged 25 to 40 who had recovered from COVID-19.

V and J are TRBV7-2 and TRBJ1-4; no firm D call. Germline values: CDR1 SGHTA, CDR2 FQGNSA. This CDR3 region has 13 residues. Trimming cost V 9 bases and J 4 bases, with 12 bases left between them. The CDR3 DNA is TGTGCCAGTTCCTTACCGGGTAATGAAAAACTGTTTTTT. Translation: CASSLPGNEKLFF.

The V gene is TRBV10-2, the J gene TRBJ2-3, with TRBD2 as a possible D gene (6 bases). The V gene lost 9 bases and the J gene lost 2 bases, with 18 bases spanning the gap. The germline V gene has CDR1 WSHSY and CDR2 SAAADI. This CDR3 has 15 residues. CDR3 loop: CASSLASALTDTQYF. In DNA, the CDR3 is TGCGCCAGTAGCTTGGCTAGCGCCCTCACAGATACGCAGTATTTT.

This clone appeared a few times. The chain has TRBV5-4 and TRBJ1-4, with TRBD1 matching 9 bases. Germline V CDR1 and CDR2: SGHNT, YYREEE (reference sequence). This CDR3 region has 14 residues. J was trimmed by 6 bases and V by 4 bases; bases with no gene match: 4. This chain's CDR3 is CASSRRDRDEKLFF. CDR3 nucleotides: TGTGCCAGCAGCCGTCGGGACAGGGATGAAAAACTGTTTTTT.

The V call is TRBV21-1, the J call TRBJ2-1; the table's D call TRBD2 went unverified against the DNA. TRBV21-1 is reported as a pseudogene. This CDR3 spans 15 amino acids. Here the CDR3 DNA reads TGTGCCAGCAGCGAAAGCGGTAGCTCCTACAATGAGCAGTTCTTC. It encodes CASSESGSSYNEQFF.

The J gene is TRBJ1-1, the V gene TRBV5-1; 7 bases fit TRBD1. Trimming cost V 2 bases and J 1 base; bases outside gene matches: 5. There are 15 residues in the CDR3. The germline gives CDR1 SGHRS, CDR2 YFSETQ. CDR3 in amino acids: CASSLGTVPNTEAFF. In DNA form, the CDR3 reads TGCGCCAGCAGCTTAGGGACAGTCCCGAACACTGAAGCTTTCTTT.

The chain combines TRBV3-1 (or the pseudogene TRBV3-2) with TRBJ2-2, with D maybe TRBD2 (6 bases). CDR1 and CDR2 from the germline V gene are LGHDT and YNNKEL (reference sequence). Deletions cut 7 bases from V and 6 bases from J, with 18 bases between. CDR3 length: 15 amino acids. The CDR3 here is CASTLRTGVAGELFF. The CDR3, as DNA: TGTGCCAGCACTCTTAGGACGGGAGTGGCCGGGGAGCTGTTTTTT.

V is TRBV5-1 and J is TRBJ1-2; a weak D match, TRBD1 (6 bases). CDR1 and CDR2 from the germline V gene are SGHRS and YFSETQ. V dropped 3 bases and J dropped 7 bases, with 10 bases sitting between them. The CDR3 has 12 residues. The CDR3 DNA is TGCGCCAGCAGCTGGGACACCGGTGGCTACACCTTC. Encoded protein: CASSWDTGGYTF.

The chain is built from TRBV6-5 and TRBJ2-2; 10 positions agree with TRBD1. Germline V gene sequence: CDR1 MNHEY, CDR2 SVGAGI. This CDR3 is built from 15 residues. With V trimmed by 7 bases and J by 12 bases, 14 bases remained unmatched. The CDR3, as DNA: TGTGCCAGCAAGGACAGGGGGACCCCATCCTGGAAGCTGTTTTTT. Protein: CASKDRGTPSWKLFF.

CDR3 DNA: TGTGCCAGTCTTGGCGGGACGGACTCTGGAAACACCATATATTTT. Its translation is CASLGGTDSGNTIYF. V is TRBV19 and J is TRBJ1-3; D is perhaps TRBD1 (5 bases). The CDR3 loop spans 15 amino acids. The ends were cut back, 8 bases at V and 0 bases at J, with 14 bases in the middle. CDR1 is LNHDA, CDR2 SQIVND, per germline (reference sequence).

The chain links TRBV20-1 to TRBJ2-2; the D call may be TRBD1 or TRBD2 (6 bases each). The CDR3 runs to 14 residues. Germline assignment: CDR1 DFQATT and CDR2 SNEGSKA (reference sequence). Trimming pared 3 bases from V and 5 bases from J, leaving 13 bases between. The CDR3 region has the DNA TGCAGTGCTAGTGGGGGGCTTGGGACCGGGGAGCTGTTTTTT. Residues: CSASGGLGTGELFF.

The chain joins TRBV4-3 to TRBJ1-2; 9 bases line up with TRBD1. The J segment lost 8 bases and the V segment lost 3 bases, leaving 7 bases of the junction unmatched. The CDR3 covers 14 residues. Germline V gives CDR1 LGHNA, CDR2 YSLEER. The CDR3 is CASSQGQGSSGYTF. In nucleotides, the CDR3 is TGCGCCAGCAGCCAGGGACAGGGCTCCTCCGGCTACACCTTC.

V and J are TRBV7-7 and TRBJ2-3; 9 bases are shared with TRBD1. The trim removed 7 bases at V and 3 bases at J, leaving 11 bases unmatched. This CDR3 is 16 amino acids long. Germline assignment: CDR1 SSHAT and CDR2 FNYEAQ (reference sequence). CDR3 in DNA: TGTGCCAGCACCAATTGGGACAGGGATCTTACAGATACGCAGTATTTT. It codes for CASTNWDRDLTDTQYF.

This rearrangement joins TRBV5-5 to TRBJ1-5; D gene ambiguous. The CDR3 covers 15 residues. Trimming pared 1 base from V and 6 bases from J, leaving 14 bases between. Looked up from germline, CDR1 is SGHKS and CDR2 is YYEKEE (reference sequence). Here the CDR3 reads CASSLLFQDPQPQHF. The DNA of the CDR3 is TGTGCCAGCAGCTTGCTCTTCCAGGATCCTCAGCCCCAGCATTTT. Looking up the rest from reference TRBV5-5 and TRBJ1-5 gives the full variable domain: DAGVTQSPTHLIKTRGQQVTLRCSPISGHKSVSWYQQVLGQGPQFIFQYYEKEERGRGNFPDRFSARQFPNYSSELNVNALLLGDSALYLCASSLLFQDPQPQHFGDGTRLSIL.

V gene TRBV19 combines with J gene TRBJ1-2; D gene uncertain. Trimming removed 0 bases at V and 4 bases at J, with 12 bases between. Germline V gene sequence: CDR1 LNHDA, CDR2 SQIVND (reference sequence). The CDR3 is 15 amino acids. The CDR3 protein is CASSIEAGVGYGYTF. The CDR3 nucleotides are TGTGCCAGTAGTATAGAGGCCGGAGTGGGCTATGGCTACACCTTC.

The chain combines TRBV28 with TRBJ2-5; D remains ambiguous. The germline V gene encodes CDR1 MDHEN and CDR2 SYDVKM. V was clipped by 5 bases and J by 2 bases, with 6 bases between them. The CDR3 consists of 12 residues. CDR3 sequence reads: CASSLPQETQYF. CDR3 DNA sequence: TGTGCCAGCAGTCTCCCTCAAGAGACCCAGTACTTC.

The chain recombines TRBV9 with TRBJ1-4; D is unclear. The CDR3 spans 15 residues. The V end lost 1 base, the J end lost 4 bases, and 11 bases lay between the germline ends. Germline-derived CDR1 and CDR2 are SGDLS and YYNGEE. The CDR3 spells CASSVSGQNNEKLFF. The DNA of the CDR3 is TGTGCCAGCAGCGTAAGCGGCCAGAATAATGAAAAACTGTTTTTT.